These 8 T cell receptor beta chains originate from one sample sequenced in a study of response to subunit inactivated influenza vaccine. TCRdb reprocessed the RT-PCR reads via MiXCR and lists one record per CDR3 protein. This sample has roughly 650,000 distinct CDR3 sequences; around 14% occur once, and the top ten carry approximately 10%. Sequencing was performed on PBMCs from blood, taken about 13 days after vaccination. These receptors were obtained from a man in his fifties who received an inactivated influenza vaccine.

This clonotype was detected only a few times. This chain's CDR3 is CASSADRVRNIQYF. For the CDR3, the DNA is TGCGCCAGCAGCGCTGACAGGGTTCGAAACATTCAGTACTTC. The rearrangement uses TRBV5-1 and TRBJ2-4, with TRBD1 matching over 7 bases. V gave up 4 bases and J gave up 6 bases; unmatched junction bases: 7. The germline V gene has CDR1 SGHRS and CDR2 YFSETQ. The CDR3 length is 14 residues.

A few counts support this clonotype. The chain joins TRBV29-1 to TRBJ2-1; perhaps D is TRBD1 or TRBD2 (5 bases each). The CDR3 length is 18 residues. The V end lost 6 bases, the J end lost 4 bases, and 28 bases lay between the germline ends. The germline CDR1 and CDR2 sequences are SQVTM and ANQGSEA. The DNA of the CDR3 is TGCAGCGTCCGTATAAGACGGAAACCTCCGGGACGATACAATGAGCAGTTCTTC. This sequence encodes CSVRIRRKPPGRYNEQFF.

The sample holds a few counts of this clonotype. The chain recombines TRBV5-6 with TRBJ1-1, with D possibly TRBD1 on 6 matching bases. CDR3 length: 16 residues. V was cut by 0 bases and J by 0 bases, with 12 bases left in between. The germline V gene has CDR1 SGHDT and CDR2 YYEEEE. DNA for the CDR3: TGTGCCAGCAGCTTGGCCGGGGGCACCGTGAACACTGAAGCTTTCTTT. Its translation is CASSLAGGTVNTEAFF.

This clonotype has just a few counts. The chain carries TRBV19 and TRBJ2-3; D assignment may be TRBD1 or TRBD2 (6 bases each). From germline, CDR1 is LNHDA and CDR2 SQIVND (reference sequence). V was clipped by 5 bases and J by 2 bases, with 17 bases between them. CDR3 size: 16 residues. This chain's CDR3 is CASSPGGRAHTDTQYF. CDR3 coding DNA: TGTGCCAGTAGTCCCGGGGGCAGGGCCCACACAGATACGCAGTATTTT.

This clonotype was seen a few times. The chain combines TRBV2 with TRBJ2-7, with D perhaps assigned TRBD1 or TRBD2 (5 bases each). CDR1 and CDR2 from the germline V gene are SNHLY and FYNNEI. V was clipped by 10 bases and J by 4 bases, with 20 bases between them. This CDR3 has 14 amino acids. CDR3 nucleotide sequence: TGTGCCACCGTACCCGAGGGGCGGTTTTACGAGCAGTACTTC. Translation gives CATVPEGRFYEQYF. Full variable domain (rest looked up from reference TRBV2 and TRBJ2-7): EPEVTQTPSHQVTQMGQEVILRCVPISNHLYFYWYRQILGQKVEFLVSFYNNEISEKSEIFDDQFSVERPDGSNFTLKIRSTKLEDSAMYFCATVPEGRFYEQYFGPGTRLTVT.

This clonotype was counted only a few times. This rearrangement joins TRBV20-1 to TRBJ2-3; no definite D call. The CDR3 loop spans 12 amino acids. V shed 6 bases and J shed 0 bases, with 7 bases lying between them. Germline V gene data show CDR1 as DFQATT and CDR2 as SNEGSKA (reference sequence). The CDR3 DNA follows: TGCAGTGCCGAAGCCAGCACAGATACGCAGTATTTT. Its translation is CSAEASTDTQYF.

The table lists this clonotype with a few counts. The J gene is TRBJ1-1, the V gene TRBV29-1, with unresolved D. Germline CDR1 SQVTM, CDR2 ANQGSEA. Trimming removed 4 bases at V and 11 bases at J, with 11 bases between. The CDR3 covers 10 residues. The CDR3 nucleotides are TGCAGCGTTGGGACCCAGTTGGCTTTCTTT. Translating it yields CSVGTQLAFF.

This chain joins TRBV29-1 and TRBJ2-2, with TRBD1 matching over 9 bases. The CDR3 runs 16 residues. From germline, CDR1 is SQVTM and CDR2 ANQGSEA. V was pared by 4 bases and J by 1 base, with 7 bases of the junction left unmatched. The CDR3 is CSVAPGTGMNTGELFF. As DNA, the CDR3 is TGCAGCGTTGCCCCTGGGACAGGGATGAACACCGGGGAGCTGTTTTTT.